A selection of T cell receptor beta chains follows, all from one sample in a study of control samples from healthy donors and cancer patients. The protocol was immunoSEQ multiplex PCR, while the TCRdb copy is restricted to in-frame clones and leaves out a portion. The sample has about 150,000 clones, about 93% seen once. The sample comprised blood. All receptors come from a man between 50 and 59 years old in good health. The CDR3 runs from the conserved cysteine through the conserved F or W. Fields, in order: V gene, D gene, clone size, J gene, CDR3 DNA, CDR3 protein. The D gene is left open where the match is weak. Size is stated for part of the rows, as once, few or many counts, or as a class when the clone is expanded.

TRBV9	TRBD1	once	TRBJ1-4	TGTGCCAGCAGCGTTTACCGGGACAGGAGTAATGAAAAACTGTTTTTT	CASSVYRDRSNEKLFF
TRBV27	TRBD1	-	TRBJ2-5	TGTGCCAGCAGACCCCCCACAGGGACAGGGAAAGAGACCCAGTACTTC	CASRPPTGTGKETQYF
TRBV24-1	-	once	TRBJ1-2	TGTGCCACCAGTGATCCAGGGGTTAGTGGCTACACCTTC	CATSDPGVSGYTF
TRBV24-1	-	-	TRBJ1-4	TGTGCCACCCGGGGGGCAGGACCTAATGAAAAACTGTTTTTT	CATRGAGPNEKLFF
TRBV7-9	-	-	TRBJ2-1	TGTGCCAGCAGCTCAGGACCCATCTCCTACAATGAGCAGTTCTTC	CASSSGPISYNEQFF
TRBV24-1	-	-	TRBJ2-1	TGTGCCACCAGTGATCCTTCGGGCGGGATGAACTACAATGAGCAGTTCTTC	CATSDPSGGMNYNEQFF
TRBV9	TRBD1	-	TRBJ1-1	TGTGCCAGCAGCGGATTGAGGGACAGACATACTGAAGCTTTCTTT	CASSGLRDRHTEAFF
TRBV4-1	-	-	TRBJ1-2	TGCGCCAGCAGCCAAGTGCAGGGGAGGAGCTATGGCTACACCTTC	CASSQVQGRSYGYTF
TRBV27	-	-	TRBJ2-1	TGTGCCAGCAGCCAGAACAATGAGCAGTTCTTC	CASSQNNEQFF
TRBV15	-	-	TRBJ2-7	TGTGCCACCAGCAGAGATCCGGGCTCCTACGAGCAGTACTTC	CATSRDPGSYEQYF
TRBV24-1	-	-	TRBJ2-2	TGTGCCACCAGTGCCCCGGGACTCCTAAACACCGGGGAGCTGTTTTTT	CATSAPGLLNTGELFF
TRBV9	TRBD1	-	TRBJ2-7	TGTGCCAGCAGCGGACAGGGGGCGAGGAACGAGCAGTACTTC	CASSGQGARNEQYF
TRBV6-5	TRBD1	-	TRBJ2-7	TGTGCCAGCAGTACCGGGACAGGTGTCTCCTACGAGCAGTACTTC	CASSTGTGVSYEQYF
TRBV28	-	-	TRBJ1-2	TGTGCCAGCACCAGGACACTAAACTATGGCTACACCTTC	CASTRTLNYGYTF
TRBV7-7	-	once	TRBJ2-5	TGTGCTAGCAGCTTAAACGGGAAAGAGACCCAGTACTTC	CASSLNGKETQYF
TRBV14	-	-	TRBJ2-7	TGTGCCAGCAGCCAAGCCCCCAGGGTCTCCTACGAGCAGTACTTC	CASSQAPRVSYEQYF
TRBV5-1	-	-	TRBJ2-2	TGCGCCAGCAGCCAGGGAAACACCGGGGAGCTGTTTTTT	CASSQGNTGELFF
TRBV28	TRBD2	-	TRBJ2-1	TGTGCCAGCAAGGAACTAGCGGGAGATCAGTTCTTC	CASKELAGDQFF
TRBV4-1	-	few	TRBJ2-7	TGCGCCAGCAGCCAAGATAATCGACCAAACGACGAGCAGTACTTC	CASSQDNRPNDEQYF
TRBV30	-	-	TRBJ1-3	TGTGCCTGGAGTACCGGCAGCTCTGGAAACACCATATATTTT	CAWSTGSSGNTIYF
TRBV10-1	-	-	TRBJ2-3	TGCGCCAGCAGTAGCCTCGCGGCGGGAAGCACAGATACGCAGTATTTT	CASSSLAAGSTDTQYF
TRBV5-1	TRBD1	once	TRBJ1-3	TGCGCCAGCAGCTTTGGGACAGGGGGAGGAAACACCATATATTTT	CASSFGTGGGNTIYF
TRBV29-1	-	-	TRBJ1-1	TGCAGCGTTGAACCAGGGGACACTGAAGCTTTCTTT	CSVEPGDTEAFF